A selection of T cell receptor beta chains follows, all from one sample in a study of blood T cell repertoires in COVID-19. Clones were read by immunoSEQ multiplex PCR, and TCRdb kept only the in-frame ones, dropping some. The repertoire includes approximately 250,000 clones, 91% of them detected once, and 2.5% to 3% sits in the top ten. Sequencing was carried out using PBMCs or T cells enriched from blood (not recorded which). The receptors stem from a man aged 40-49 years who had been exposed to COVID-19. Each CDR3 is given with its conserved first and last residue. The order of the fields is J gene, V gene, clone size, D gene, CDR3 protein, CDR3 DNA. The D gene is left open where the match is weak. Rows may omit the clone size; those that give it use once, few, many or a size class.

TRBJ2-3	TRBV28	NA	TRBD1	CASSLYQGAYTDTQYF	TGTGCCAGCAGTTTATACCAGGGGGCCTACACAGATACGCAGTATTTT
TRBJ1-2	TRBV3-1/TRBV3-2	NA	TRBD1	CASSQAWGTGYGYTF	TGTGCCAGCAGCCAGGCCTGGGGGACAGGCTATGGCTACACCTTC
TRBJ2-7	TRBV7-2	NA	TRBD2	CASSLAPLAGDLSYEQYF	TGTGCCAGCAGCTTAGCGCCACTAGCGGGAGATCTCTCCTACGAGCAGTACTTC
TRBJ2-3	TRBV15	NA	NA	CATSRDTQVIETDTQYF	TGTGCCACCAGCAGAGATACGCAGGTGATAGAGACAGATACGCAGTATTTT
TRBJ1-6	TRBV9	NA	TRBD1	CASSVGQGGYSYNSPLHF	TGTGCCAGCAGCGTGGGACAGGGGGGTTATTCCTATAATTCACCCCTCCACTTT
TRBJ2-1	TRBV5-1	NA	TRBD2	CASSLTSGRAFGGEQFF	TGCGCCAGCAGCCTAACTAGCGGGAGGGCCTTTGGGGGTGAGCAGTTCTTC
TRBJ1-3	TRBV30	NA	TRBD1	CAWSPDRGGNTIYF	TGTGCCTGGAGTCCGGACAGGGGCGGAAACACCATATATTTT
TRBJ1-3	TRBV7-9	NA	TRBD1	CASSAWTGTGNTIYF	TGTGCCAGCAGCGCTTGGACAGGGACGGGAAACACCATATATTTT
TRBJ2-7	TRBV6-5	NA	NA	CASSYRRHNYEQYF	TGTGCCAGCAGTTACCGAAGACACAACTACGAGCAGTACTTC
TRBJ1-5	TRBV28	NA	NA	CASSTGIVEGNQPQHF	TGTGCCAGCAGTACAGGGATTGTTGAGGGCAATCAGCCCCAGCATTTT
TRBJ2-1	TRBV27	NA	TRBD1	CASSNPRGSNYYNEQFF	TGTGCCAGCAGTAACCCCAGGGGGTCGAACTACTACAATGAGCAGTTCTTC
TRBJ1-3	TRBV19	NA	TRBD1	CASHNTGDRGRTGNTIYF	TGTGCCAGTCACAATACCGGGGACAGGGGTCGTACTGGAAACACCATATATTTT
TRBJ2-7	TRBV2	few	TRBD1	CASRDGGQGAYEQYF	TGTGCCAGCAGAGATGGGGGACAGGGGGCTTACGAGCAGTACTTC